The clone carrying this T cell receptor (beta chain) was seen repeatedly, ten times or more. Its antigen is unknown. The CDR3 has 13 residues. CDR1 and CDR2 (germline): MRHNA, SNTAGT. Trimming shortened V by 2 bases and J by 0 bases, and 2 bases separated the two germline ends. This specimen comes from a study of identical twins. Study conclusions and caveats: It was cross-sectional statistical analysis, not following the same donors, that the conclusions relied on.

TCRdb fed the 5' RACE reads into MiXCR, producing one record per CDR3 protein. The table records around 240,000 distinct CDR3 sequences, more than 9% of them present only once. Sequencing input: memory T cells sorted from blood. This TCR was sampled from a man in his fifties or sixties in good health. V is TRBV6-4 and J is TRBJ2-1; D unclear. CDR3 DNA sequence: TGTGCCAGCAGTGACAGCTCCTACAATGAGCAGTTCTTC. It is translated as CASSDSSYNEQFF.